A selection of T cell receptor beta chains follows, all from one sample in a study of T cells in narcolepsy. Only in-frame clones appear in the TCRdb table, and some are missing; sequencing was by immunoSEQ multiplex PCR. There are 30,000 to 35,000 clones in the sample; 79% occur only once, and 3% to 4.5% lies in the top ten. The sample was memory (CD45RA-) CD4+ T cells from blood. These receptors came from a human donor in good health. The CDR3 runs from the conserved cysteine through the conserved F or W. A D gene is named only where the DNA matches it firmly. Clone size, where shown, is once, few, many, or a class for clones that have expanded.

J gene	clone size	D gene	V gene	CDR3 DNA	CDR3 protein
TRBJ1-2	NA	NA	TRBV5-4	TGTGCCGGCAGCTCACAGGGATTGGGGTATGGCTACACCTTC	CAGSSQGLGYGYTF
TRBJ2-7	NA	NA	TRBV15	TGTGCCACCAGCAGAGGACGGAACTCCTACGAGCAGTACTTC	CATSRGRNSYEQYF
TRBJ2-1	NA	NA	TRBV11-2	TGTGCCAGCAGCGTCCTCTCACAACGGGGAAATGAGCAGTTCTTC	CASSVLSQRGNEQFF
TRBJ1-1	NA	NA	TRBV9	TGTGCCAGCAGCGTAGTTGTTGAGAACACTGAAGCTTTCTTT	CASSVVVENTEAFF
TRBJ2-1	NA	NA	TRBV5-6	TGTGCCAGCAGCTCACCCCGAGGCCCCGGGGAGCAGTTCTTC	CASSSPRGPGEQFF
TRBJ2-5	few	NA	TRBV30	TGTGCCTGGAAGGGTTACGAAGAGACCCAGTACTTC	CAWKGYEETQYF
TRBJ2-7	NA	NA	TRBV5-1	TGCGCCAGCAGCTTGGCCGCAGGGCTTAGATCCTACGAGCAGTACTTC	CASSLAAGLRSYEQYF
TRBJ1-1	once	NA	TRBV6-5	TGTGCCAGCAGTTACGACAGAGTGAACACTGAAGCTTTCTTT	CASSYDRVNTEAFF
TRBJ1-5	NA	TRBD1	TRBV10-3	TGTGCCATCAGGTCGACAGGGGATAGCAATCAGCCCCAGCATTTT	CAIRSTGDSNQPQHF
TRBJ1-2	NA	NA	TRBV19	TGTGCCAGTAGTAAGGGTTTGGAAGGTGGCTACACCTTC	CASSKGLEGGYTF
TRBJ1-1	NA	NA	TRBV30	TGTGCCTGGAGTGGACAGCTGGAAACTGAAGCTTTCTTT	CAWSGQLETEAFF
TRBJ2-3	NA	NA	TRBV11-3	TGTGCCAGCAGCTTAGATTCCCCGGGTCGGCAGTATTTT	CASSLDSPGRQYF
TRBJ1-3	few	NA	TRBV25-1	TGTGCCAGCAGTGGGGCCATCTCTGGAAACACCATATATTTT	CASSGAISGNTIYF
TRBJ2-4	NA	NA	TRBV14	TGTGCCAGCAGCCCTCAAGCGGGAGCCAAAAACATTCAGTACTTC	CASSPQAGAKNIQYF
TRBJ2-6	NA	NA	TRBV4-2	TGTGCCAGCAGCCAAGAGGAACGGGTGCGAGGGGTGGGGACTTCCTCTGGGGCCAACGTCCTGACTTTC	CASSQEERVRGVGTSSGANVLTF
TRBJ1-2	NA	TRBD1	TRBV29-1	TGCAGCGTCGCTAAGACAGGGAACTATGGCTACACCTTC	CSVAKTGNYGYTF
TRBJ1-1	few	NA	TRBV15	TGTGCCACCAGCAGAAGTCAGAACACTGAAGCTTTCTTT	CATSRSQNTEAFF
TRBJ2-1	NA	TRBD2	TRBV4-1	TGCGCCAGCAGCCAAGACGCCCAGGGCGTAGCGGGAGTTCACGGGGAGCAGTTCTTC	CASSQDAQGVAGVHGEQFF
TRBJ2-3	NA	NA	TRBV5-1	TGCGCCAGCAGGCCCGGGGGAACAGATACGCAGTATTTT	CASRPGGTDTQYF
TRBJ2-5	NA	NA	TRBV5-1	TGCGCCAGCAGCTTGGCCACGGCCAACCAAGAGACCCAGTACTTC	CASSLATANQETQYF
TRBJ1-2	NA	NA	TRBV6-4	TGTGCCAGCAGTGACTCGAAGGGGGACCGGAGGGACTATGGCTACACCTTC	CASSDSKGDRRDYGYTF
TRBJ1-5	few	NA	TRBV2	TGTGCCAGCAGTACCGGGACATATAGCAATCAGCCCCAGCATTTT	CASSTGTYSNQPQHF
TRBJ1-1	once	TRBD1	TRBV6-5	TGTGCCAGCATCGACAGGGGGCTGAAGAACACTGAAGCTTTCTTT	CASIDRGLKNTEAFF
TRBJ2-2	NA	NA	TRBV7-7	TGTGCCAGCAGCTTAGGGGGCGGGGCTAACACCGGGGAGCTGTTTTTT	CASSLGGGANTGELFF
TRBJ2-1	NA	NA	TRBV7-9	TGTGCCAGCTATCTGGGGGCCGCGGGCTACAATGAGCAGTTCTTC	CASYLGAAGYNEQFF
TRBJ2-3	NA	NA	TRBV19	TGTGCCAGTAGTACCGTAGATTACCGGGATACGCAGTATTTT	CASSTVDYRDTQYF
TRBJ1-2	NA	TRBD1	TRBV5-4	TGTGCCAGCAGCTTGACCGGGACAGGGTCGAATGGCTACACCTTC	CASSLTGTGSNGYTF
TRBJ2-3	few	NA	TRBV6-1	TGTGCCAGCAGTTATAGAAACACAGATACGCAGTATTTT	CASSYRNTDTQYF
TRBJ2-7	NA	NA	TRBV6-1	TGTGCCAGCAGTCAAACGGACTTTTACGAGCAGTACTTC	CASSQTDFYEQYF
TRBJ1-3	NA	NA	TRBV18	TGTGCCAGCTCACAGGGGACGGAAGGAAACACCATATATTTT	CASSQGTEGNTIYF
TRBJ1-1	few	NA	TRBV4-1	TGCGCCAGCAGCCAGATTCAGGGGCGAACTGAAGCTTTCTTT	CASSQIQGRTEAFF
TRBJ1-2	few	NA	TRBV25-1	TGTGCCAGCAGTGACGGGAATGACCGCGCCTTC	CASSDGNDRAF
TRBJ1-2	NA	NA	TRBV4-2	TGTGCCAGCAGCCAAGACTCTTATGGCTACACCTTC	CASSQDSYGYTF
TRBJ1-5	NA	NA	TRBV19	TGTGCCAGTAGTACAGGACAGCATAGCAATCAGCCCCAGCATTTT	CASSTGQHSNQPQHF
TRBJ2-1	NA	TRBD2	TRBV5-6	TGTGCCAGCAGCCCCTGGACTAGCATCCGTGAGCAGTTCTTC	CASSPWTSIREQFF
TRBJ1-1	NA	TRBD1	TRBV18	TGTGCCAGCTCACGGCAGGGGGTGAACACTGAAGCTTTCTTT	CASSRQGVNTEAFF
TRBJ2-3	NA	NA	TRBV6-5	TGTGCCAGCAGTTACTCGGGCGGGACTAGCACAGATACGCAGTATTTT	CASSYSGGTSTDTQYF
TRBJ2-5	NA	TRBD1	TRBV30	TGTGCCTGGAGCCTCCGGGACAGGGAAGAGACCCAGTACTTC	CAWSLRDREETQYF
TRBJ2-7	NA	NA	TRBV5-1	TGCGCCAGCAGCTTCGGGACGGGAGTCTACGAGCAGTACTTC	CASSFGTGVYEQYF
TRBJ1-2	NA	NA	TRBV29-1	TGCAGCGCCCTACTCGGGGAAAACTATGGCTACACCTTC	CSALLGENYGYTF
TRBJ2-3	NA	NA	TRBV9	TGTGCCAGCAGCGGAGACCCTAGCACAGATACGCAGTATTTT	CASSGDPSTDTQYF
TRBJ2-2	NA	NA	TRBV5-1	TGCGCCAGCGGCCGGGACCCAAAGGACACCGGGGAGCTGTTTTTT	CASGRDPKDTGELFF